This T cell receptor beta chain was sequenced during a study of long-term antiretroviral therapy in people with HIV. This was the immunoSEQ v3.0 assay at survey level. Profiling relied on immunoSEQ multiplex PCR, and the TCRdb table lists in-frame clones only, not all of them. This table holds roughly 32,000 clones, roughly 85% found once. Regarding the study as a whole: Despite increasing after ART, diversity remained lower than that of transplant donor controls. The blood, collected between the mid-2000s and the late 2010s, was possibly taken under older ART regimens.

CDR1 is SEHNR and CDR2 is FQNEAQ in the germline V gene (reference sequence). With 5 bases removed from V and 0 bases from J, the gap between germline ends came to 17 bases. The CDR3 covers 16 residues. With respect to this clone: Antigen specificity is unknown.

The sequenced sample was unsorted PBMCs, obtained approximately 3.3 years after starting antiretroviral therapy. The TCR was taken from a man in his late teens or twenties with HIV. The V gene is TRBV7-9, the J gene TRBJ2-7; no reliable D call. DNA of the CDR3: TGTGCCAGCAGCACCCCCACTGGCGGACCCTCCTACGAGCAGTACTTC. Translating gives CASSTPTGGPSYEQYF.